This TCR beta chain emerged from a study of brain T cells in children with intractable seizures. General observations from the study: Pre-surgery blood may have been undersampled, hiding some clones. Viral specificity was inferred only from CDR3 similarity; HCMV serostatus was unknown.

The sequenced cases were selected for having the highest brain T cell transcript signatures. Pre-surgery treatment included at least one anti-epileptic drug. The CDR3 has 16 residues. V lost 4 bases and J lost 2; bases outside the gene matches: 6. Germline-derived CDR1 and CDR2 are SGHTS and YDEGEE. This clone has only one observation. What it recognizes is unknown. Libraries were prepared by immunoSEQ multiplex PCR; TCRdb keeps only in-frame clonotypes and omits some of them. The sample has fewer than 25,000 clones; approximately 94% are singletons. The chain has TRBV5-8 and TRBJ2-2; 9 bases align to TRBD1. The specimen was peripheral blood, collected at surgery. The TCR sequence derives from a boy under 18 with focal cortical dysplasia and intractable seizures. CDR3 protein: CASSIGTGRNTGELFF. The CDR3 bases are TGTGCCAGCAGCATAGGGACAGGGAGAAACACCGGGGAGCTGTTTTTT.